This T cell receptor (beta chain) stems from a study of blood T cell repertoires in COVID-19. Across the whole study: Sample material is recorded as cDNA or gDNA derived from T cells, B-cell-depleted T cells, or PBMCs.

The CDR3 runs 15 residues. Germline CDR1 is SGHTA and CDR2 is FQGNSA. After removal of 4 bases from V and 8 bases from J, the junction contained 5 bases not matched to a gene. Participants, about 18 to 100 years old, spanned about two dozen US areas. Recovered Cohort 3 donors showed two negative PCRs, clearance, or symptom resolution. Repertoires were generated with immunoSEQ multiplex PCR, while TCRdb's copy carries only in-frame clones and drops some. Of 150,000 to 200,000 clones listed, approximately 80% are singletons. This clonotype was obtained from a man between 45 and 60 years old who had recovered from COVID-19. The V and J genes are TRBV7-2 and TRBJ2-1; 13 positions match TRBD2. The source material was PBMCs or T cells enriched from blood (not recorded which). The CDR3 here is CASSSTSGGDYEQFF. As DNA, the CDR3 is TGTGCCAGCAGCTCAACTAGCGGGGGGGACTATGAGCAGTTCTTC.